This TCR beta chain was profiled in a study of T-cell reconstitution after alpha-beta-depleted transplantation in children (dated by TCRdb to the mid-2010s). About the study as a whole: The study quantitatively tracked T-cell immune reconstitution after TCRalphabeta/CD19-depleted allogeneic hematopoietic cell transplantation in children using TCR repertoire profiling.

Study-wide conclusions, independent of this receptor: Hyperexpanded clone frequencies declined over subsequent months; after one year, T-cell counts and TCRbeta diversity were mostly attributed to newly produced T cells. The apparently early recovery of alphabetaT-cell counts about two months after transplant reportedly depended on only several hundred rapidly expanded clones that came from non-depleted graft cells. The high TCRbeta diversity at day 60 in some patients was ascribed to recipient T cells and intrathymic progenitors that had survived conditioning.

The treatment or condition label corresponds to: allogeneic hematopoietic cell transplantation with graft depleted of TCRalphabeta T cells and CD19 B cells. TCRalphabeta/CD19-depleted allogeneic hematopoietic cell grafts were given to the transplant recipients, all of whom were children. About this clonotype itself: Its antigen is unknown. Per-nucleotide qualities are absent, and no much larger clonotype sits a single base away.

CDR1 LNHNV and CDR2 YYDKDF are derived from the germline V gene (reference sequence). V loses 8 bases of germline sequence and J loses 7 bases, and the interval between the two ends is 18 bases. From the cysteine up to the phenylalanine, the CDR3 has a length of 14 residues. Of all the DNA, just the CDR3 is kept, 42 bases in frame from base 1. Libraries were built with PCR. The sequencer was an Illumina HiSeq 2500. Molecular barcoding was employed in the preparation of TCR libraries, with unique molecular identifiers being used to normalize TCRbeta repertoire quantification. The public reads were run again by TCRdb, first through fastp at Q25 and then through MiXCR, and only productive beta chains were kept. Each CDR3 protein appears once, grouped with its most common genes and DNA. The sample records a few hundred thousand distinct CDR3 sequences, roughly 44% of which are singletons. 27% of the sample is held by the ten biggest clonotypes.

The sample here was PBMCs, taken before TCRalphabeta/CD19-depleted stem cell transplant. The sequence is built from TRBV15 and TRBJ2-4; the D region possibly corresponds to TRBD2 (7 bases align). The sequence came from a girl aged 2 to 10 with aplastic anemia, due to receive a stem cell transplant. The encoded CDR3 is CATGGPGGQNIQYF. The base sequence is TGTGCCACCGGGGGGCCCGGGGGGCAGAACATTCAGTACTTC.